The 17 T cell receptor beta chains given below trace back to one sample, sequenced in a study of shared clonotypes between healthy human individuals. Clones were sequenced by immunoSEQ multiplex PCR, and TCRdb holds only the in-frame ones, with some missing. This sample carries 600,000 to 750,000 clones, around 70% of them seen once, and the ten largest clones take under 2%. The sequenced material came from memory CD4+ T cells sorted from blood. This sample's subset: CD45RA-negative fraction. The receptors here all came from a woman in her twenties or thirties in good health.

A few counts support this clone. The chain is built from TRBV15 and TRBJ1-5, with 8 bases that match TRBD1. Germline V gene sequence: CDR1 LNHNV, CDR2 YYDKDF (reference sequence). The V and J ends lost 2 bases and 2 bases, in that order; junction bases with no gene match: 14. This CDR3 is 19 amino acids long. In DNA, the CDR3 is TGTGCCACCAGCAGAAAGAGGACAGGGAGGGAGTTCGGCAATCAGCCCCAGCATTTT. It is translated as CATSRKRTGREFGNQPQHF. The full variable domain, with the rest looked up from reference TRBV15 and TRBJ1-5, is DAMVIQNPRYQVTQFGKPVTLSCSQTLNHNVMYWYQQKSSQAPKLLFHYYDKDFNNEADTPDNFQSRRPNTSFCFLDIRSPGLGDTAMYLCATSRKRTGREFGNQPQHFGDGTRLSIL.

The rearrangement links TRBV16 to TRBJ1-1; D unclear. CDR1 is KGHSY, CDR2 FQNENV, per germline. The CDR3 spans 13 residues. The V gene lost 4 bases and the J gene lost 5 bases, with 11 bases spanning the gap. CDR3 coding DNA: TGTGCCAGCAGCCGAGAAGACGGAACTGAAGCTTTCTTT. This codes for CASSREDGTEAFF.

The J gene is TRBJ2-3, the V gene TRBV6-4; D remains ambiguous. The CDR3 loop spans 13 amino acids. Per germline, CDR1 MRHNA and CDR2 SNTAGT. V was pared by 1 base and J by 5 bases, with 7 bases between. Here the CDR3 reads CASSDYLGDTQYF. CDR3 coding DNA: TGTGCCAGCAGTGACTACCTAGGAGATACGCAGTATTTT.

V and J are TRBV2 and TRBJ1-3; D is perhaps TRBD1 (6 bases). The CDR3 sequence is 16 residues long. The ends were cut back, 2 bases at V and 0 bases at J, with 11 bases in the middle. From germline, CDR1 is SNHLY and CDR2 FYNNEI. The CDR3 protein is CASSELRGGSGNTIYF. The CDR3 DNA sequence: TGTGCCAGCAGTGAACTTCGAGGGGGCTCTGGAAACACCATATATTTT.

This chain connects TRBV27 to TRBJ2-7, with 8 bases lining up with TRBD1. V lost 5 bases and J lost 8; bases outside the gene matches: 11. Per germline, CDR1 MNHEY and CDR2 SMNVEV (reference sequence). This CDR3 spans 14 amino acids. The CDR3 bases are TGTGCCAGCAGTCCGTTGGACAGGGTAGACCAGCAGTACTTC. Its protein is CASSPLDRVDQQYF.

The chain uses TRBV4-1 and TRBJ2-1; D is possibly TRBD2 (6 bases). The CDR3 extends over 17 amino acids. The ends were cut back, 1 base at V and 8 bases at J, with 21 bases in the middle. The V gene's germline CDR1 is MGHRA and CDR2 YSYEKL. The DNA for the CDR3 is TGCGCCAGCAGCCAAGGACGACTCGGGAGATTGGCTCATGAGCAGTTCTTC. This gives the protein CASSQGRLGRLAHEQFF.

Only one count was recorded for this clone. This chain joins TRBV19 and TRBJ1-4, with 8 bases lining up with TRBD1. Germline CDR1 and CDR2: LNHDA and SQIVND (reference sequence). CDR3 length equals 13 residues. V was pared by 9 bases and J by 6 bases, with 6 bases of the junction left unmatched. The CDR3 protein is CASLDRDDEKLFF. CDR3 nucleotides: TGTGCCAGCCTGGACAGGGATGATGAAAAACTGTTTTTT.

The chain is built from TRBV6-1 and TRBJ2-5; D may be TRBD1 or TRBD2 (6 bases each). This CDR3 has 12 residues. The germline V gene has CDR1 MNHNS and CDR2 SASEGT. V lost 10 bases and J 2 bases, leaving 11 bases between the germline ends. CDR3 in amino acids: CANRDLQETQYF. The DNA of the CDR3 is TGTGCCAACAGGGACTTGCAAGAGACCCAGTACTTC.

This clone turned up a few times. V is TRBV10-1 and J is TRBJ2-1, with 7 bases that match TRBD2. The V and J ends lost 5 bases and 8 bases, in that order; junction bases with no gene match: 9. The CDR3 extends over 14 amino acids. CDR1 WNHNN and CDR2 SYGVQD come from the germline V gene (reference sequence). This chain's CDR3 is CASSLGLVGDEQFF. The CDR3 DNA reads TGCGCCAGCAGTCTTGGACTAGTGGGGGATGAGCAGTTCTTC.

The rearrangement joins TRBV19 to TRBJ2-1; 13 nucleotides match TRBD2. V trimming: 6 bases; J trimming: 10 bases; junction bases outside the gene matches: 6. Germline CDR1 is LNHDA and CDR2 is SQIVND (reference sequence). The length of the CDR3 is 14 residues. In DNA form, the CDR3 reads TGTGCCAGTAGCGGACTAGCGGGAGTAGGGGAGCAGTTCTTC. This encodes CASSGLAGVGEQFF. Filled out from reference TRBV19 and TRBJ2-1, the complete variable domain reads DGGITQSPKYLFRKEGQNVTLSCEQNLNHDAMYWYRQDPGQGLRLIYYSQIVNDFQKGDIAEGYSVSREKKESFPLTVTSAQKNPTAFYLCASSGLAGVGEQFFGPGTRLTVL.

This chain uses TRBV6-4 with TRBJ1-2; 10 bases map to TRBD1. J lost 4 bases, V lost 5 bases, and 7 bases had no gene match. Germline CDR1 reads MRHNA; CDR2 reads SNTAGT. The CDR3 totals 15 residues. CDR3 region: CASSRPGQGTYGYTF. CDR3 coding DNA: TGTGCCAGCAGTCGACCGGGACAGGGGACCTATGGCTACACCTTC.

The V call is TRBV2, the J call TRBJ1-5, with 8 bases fitting TRBD1. The germline V gene encodes CDR1 SNHLY and CDR2 FYNNEI. The CDR3 covers 13 residues. V was clipped by 6 bases and J by 7 bases; unmatched bases: 5. The CDR3 DNA reads TGTGCCAGCAGACAGGGGGAGGAACAGCCCCAGCATTTT. Translated: CASRQGEEQPQHF.

This chain connects TRBV10-3 to TRBJ2-1; D uncertain. The ends were cut back, 3 bases at V and 10 bases at J, with 10 bases in the middle. Per the germline V gene, CDR1 is ENHRY and CDR2 is SYGVKD. The CDR3 consists of 12 residues. CDR3 loop: CAISEGRPEQFF. The CDR3 DNA reads as TGTGCCATCAGTGAAGGGCGCCCGGAGCAGTTCTTC.

The V and J genes are TRBV19 and TRBJ1-5, with D unclear. The CDR3 is made up of 13 amino acids. The germline V and J ends were trimmed by 7 bases and 5 bases, with 12 bases remaining between them. Germline assignment: CDR1 LNHDA and CDR2 SQIVND (reference sequence). The CDR3 DNA sequence: TGTGCCAGTACGCCCGGGGATCATCAGCCCCAGCATTTT. Translated: CASTPGDHQPQHF. Full variable domain (missing parts from reference TRBV19 and TRBJ1-5): DGGITQSPKYLFRKEGQNVTLSCEQNLNHDAMYWYRQDPGQGLRLIYYSQIVNDFQKGDIAEGYSVSREKKESFPLTVTSAQKNPTAFYLCASTPGDHQPQHFGDGTRLSIL.

A few counts support this clone. The gene calls are TRBV27 and TRBJ2-7; 8 bases are shared with TRBD1. Looked up from germline, CDR1 is MNHEY and CDR2 is SMNVEV (reference sequence). CDR3 length: 15 residues. The V segment lost 6 bases and the J segment 2 bases; nucleotides outside the gene matches: 9. Written as DNA, the CDR3 is TGTGCCAGCAGGACGCCCAACAGGGGGACCTACGAGCAGTACTTC. Protein: CASRTPNRGTYEQYF.

This chain links TRBV9 with TRBJ2-1; 11 nucleotides align to TRBD2. CDR3 length: 15 amino acids. V trimming: 4 bases; J trimming: 7 bases; junction bases outside the gene matches: 7. The germline V gene has CDR1 SGDLS and CDR2 YYNGEE. The CDR3 DNA is TGTGCCAGCAGCTTACTAGCGGGGGCCCCGAATGAGCAGTTCTTC. Translation gives CASSLLAGAPNEQFF.

In its sample, this clone was seen a few times. This chain uses TRBV5-1 with TRBJ2-7; 8 nucleotides match TRBD2. From germline, CDR1 is SGHRS and CDR2 YFSETQ. J gave up 3 bases and V 4 bases, and 9 bases lay outside the gene matches. The CDR3 runs 15 residues. The CDR3 loop is CASSPGSGSFYEQYF. For the CDR3, the DNA is TGCGCCAGCAGCCCCGGGAGCGGGAGCTTCTACGAGCAGTACTTC.